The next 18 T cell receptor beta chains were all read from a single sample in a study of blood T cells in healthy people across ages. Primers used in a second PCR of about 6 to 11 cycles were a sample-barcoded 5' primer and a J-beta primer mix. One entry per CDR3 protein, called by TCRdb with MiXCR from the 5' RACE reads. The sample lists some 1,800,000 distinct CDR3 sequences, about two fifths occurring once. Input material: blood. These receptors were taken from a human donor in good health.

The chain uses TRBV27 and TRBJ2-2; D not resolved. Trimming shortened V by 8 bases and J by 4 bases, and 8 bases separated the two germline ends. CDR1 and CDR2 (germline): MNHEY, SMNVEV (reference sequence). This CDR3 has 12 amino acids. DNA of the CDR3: TGTGCCAGCTCGATTATCACCGGGGAGCTGTTTTTT. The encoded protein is CASSIITGELFF.

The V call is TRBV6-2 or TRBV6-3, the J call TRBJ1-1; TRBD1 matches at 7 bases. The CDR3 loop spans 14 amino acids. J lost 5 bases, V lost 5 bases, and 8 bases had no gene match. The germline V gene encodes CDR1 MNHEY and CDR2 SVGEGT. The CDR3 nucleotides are TGTGCCAGCAGTCTCCAACAGGGGTGGACTGAAGCTTTCTTT. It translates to CASSLQQGWTEAFF.

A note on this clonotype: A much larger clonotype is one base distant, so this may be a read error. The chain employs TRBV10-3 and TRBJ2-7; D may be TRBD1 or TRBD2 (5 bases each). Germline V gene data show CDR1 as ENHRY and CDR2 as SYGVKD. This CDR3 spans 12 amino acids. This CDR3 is CAISESGDERYF. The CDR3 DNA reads TGTGCCATCAGTGAGTCGGGGGACGAGCGGTACTTC.

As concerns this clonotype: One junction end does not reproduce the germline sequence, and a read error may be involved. The CDR3 region has the DNA TGTGCCGGCAGCTCGATGGGGGAGACCCAGTACTTC. Its translation: CAGSSMGETQYF. V usage is TRBV5-5 and J usage is TRBJ2-7; D ambiguous. The better agreement between TRBJ2-5 and the DNA end casts doubt on the J call. The CDR3 contains 12 residues. Germline lookup yields CDR1 SGHKS and CDR2 YYEKEE (reference sequence).

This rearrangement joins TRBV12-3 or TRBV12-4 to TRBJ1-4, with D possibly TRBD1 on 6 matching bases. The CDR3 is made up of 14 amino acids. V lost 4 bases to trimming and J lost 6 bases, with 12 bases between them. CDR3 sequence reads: CASSSYRQDEKLFF. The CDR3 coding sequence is TGTGCCAGCAGTTCTTATAGACAGGATGAAAAACTGTTTTTT.

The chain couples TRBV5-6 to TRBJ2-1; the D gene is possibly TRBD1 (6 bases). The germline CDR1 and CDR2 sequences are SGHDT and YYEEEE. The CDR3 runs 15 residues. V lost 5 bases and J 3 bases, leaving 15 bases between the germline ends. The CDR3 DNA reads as TGTGCCAGCAGTTACAGGGCGGTGGGCTACAATGAGCAGTTCTTC. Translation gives CASSYRAVGYNEQFF.

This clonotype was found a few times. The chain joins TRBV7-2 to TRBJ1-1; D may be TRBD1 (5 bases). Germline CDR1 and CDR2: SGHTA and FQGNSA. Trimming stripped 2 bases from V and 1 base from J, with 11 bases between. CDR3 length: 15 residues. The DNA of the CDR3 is TGTGCCAGCAGCTTATTCAGGGTAGAGAACACTGAAGCTTTCTTT. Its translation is CASSLFRVENTEAFF.

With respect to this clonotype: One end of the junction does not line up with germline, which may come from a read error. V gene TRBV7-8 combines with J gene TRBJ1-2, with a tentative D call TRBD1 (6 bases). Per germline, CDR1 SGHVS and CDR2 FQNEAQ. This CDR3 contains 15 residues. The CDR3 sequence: CAGSLAARTVFGYTF. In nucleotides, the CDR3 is TGTGCCGGCAGCCTAGCTGCCCGGACAGTATTTGGCTACACCTTC.

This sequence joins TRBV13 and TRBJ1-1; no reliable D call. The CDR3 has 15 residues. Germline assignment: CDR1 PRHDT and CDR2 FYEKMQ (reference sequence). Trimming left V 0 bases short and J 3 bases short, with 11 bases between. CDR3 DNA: TGTGCCAGCAGCTTAGGAGGGATCTGGGACACTGAAGCTTTCTTT. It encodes CASSLGGIWDTEAFF.

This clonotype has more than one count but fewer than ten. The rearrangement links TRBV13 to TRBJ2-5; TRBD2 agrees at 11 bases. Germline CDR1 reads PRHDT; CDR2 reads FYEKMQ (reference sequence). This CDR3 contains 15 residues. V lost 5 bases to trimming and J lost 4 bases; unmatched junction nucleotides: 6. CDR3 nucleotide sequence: TGTGCCAGCAGCGTATTAGCGGGGGGGCGAGAGACCCAGTACTTC. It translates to CASSVLAGGRETQYF. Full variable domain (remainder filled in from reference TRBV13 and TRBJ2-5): AAGVIQSPRHLIKEKRETATLKCYPIPRHDTVYWYQQGPGQDPQFLISFYEKMQSDKGSIPDRFSAQQFSDYHSELNMSSLELGDSALYFCASSVLAGGRETQYFGPGTRLLVL.

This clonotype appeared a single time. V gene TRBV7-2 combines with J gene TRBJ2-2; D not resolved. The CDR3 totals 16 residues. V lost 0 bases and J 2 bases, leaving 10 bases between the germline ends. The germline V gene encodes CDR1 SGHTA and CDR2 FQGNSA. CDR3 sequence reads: CASSLALGANTGELFF. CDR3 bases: TGTGCCAGCAGCTTAGCGTTAGGCGCAAACACCGGGGAGCTGTTTTTT.

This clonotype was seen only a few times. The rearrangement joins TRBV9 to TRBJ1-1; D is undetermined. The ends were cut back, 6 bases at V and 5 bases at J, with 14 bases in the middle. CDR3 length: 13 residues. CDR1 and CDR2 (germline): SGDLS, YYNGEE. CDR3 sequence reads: CASTAYGRTEAFF. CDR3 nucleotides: TGTGCCAGCACCGCCTATGGGAGGACTGAAGCTTTCTTT.

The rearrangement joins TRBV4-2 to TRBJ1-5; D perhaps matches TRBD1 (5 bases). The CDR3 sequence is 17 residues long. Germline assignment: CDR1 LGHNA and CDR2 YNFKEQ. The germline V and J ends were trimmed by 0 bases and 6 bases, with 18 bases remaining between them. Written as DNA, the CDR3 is TGTGCCAGCAGCCAAGAACCCGCCGGGACTACGGGTCAGCCCCAGCATTTT. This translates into CASSQEPAGTTGQPQHF.

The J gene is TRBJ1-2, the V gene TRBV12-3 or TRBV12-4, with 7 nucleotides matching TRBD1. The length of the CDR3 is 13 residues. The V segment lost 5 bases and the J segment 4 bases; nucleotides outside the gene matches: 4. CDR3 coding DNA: TGTGCCAGCAGTCTGGACAGGTGCTATGGCTACACCTTC. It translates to CASSLDRCYGYTF.

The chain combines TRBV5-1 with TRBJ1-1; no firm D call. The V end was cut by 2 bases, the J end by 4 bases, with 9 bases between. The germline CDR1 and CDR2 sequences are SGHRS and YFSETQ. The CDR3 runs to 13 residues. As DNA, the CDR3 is TGCGCCAGCAGCTTTACAGCCAGCACTGAAGCTTTCTTT. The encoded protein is CASSFTASTEAFF.

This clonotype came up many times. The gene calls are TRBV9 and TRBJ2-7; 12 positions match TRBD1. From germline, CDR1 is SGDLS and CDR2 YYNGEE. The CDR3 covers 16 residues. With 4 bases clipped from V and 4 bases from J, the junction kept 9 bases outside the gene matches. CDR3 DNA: TGTGCCAGCAGCCCACATGGGGGACAGGGGGCTTACGAGCAGTACTTC. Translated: CASSPHGGQGAYEQYF.

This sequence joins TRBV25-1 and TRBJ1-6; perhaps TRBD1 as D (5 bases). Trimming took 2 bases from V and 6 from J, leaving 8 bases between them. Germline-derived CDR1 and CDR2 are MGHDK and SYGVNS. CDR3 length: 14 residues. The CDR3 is CASSEQGPNSPLHF. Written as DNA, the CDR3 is TGTGCCAGCAGTGAACAGGGACCTAATTCACCCCTCCACTTT.

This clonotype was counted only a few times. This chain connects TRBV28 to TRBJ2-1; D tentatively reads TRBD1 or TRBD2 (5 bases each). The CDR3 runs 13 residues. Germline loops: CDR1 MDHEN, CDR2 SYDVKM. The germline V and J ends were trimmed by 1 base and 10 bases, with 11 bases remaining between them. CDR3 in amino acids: CASSLSTGDEQFF. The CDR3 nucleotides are TGTGCCAGCAGTTTATCCACCGGGGACGAGCAGTTCTTC.